The clone carrying this TCR beta chain was seen only once. This sample is drawn from a study of blood T cell repertoires in COVID-19. Study-level background: T cells, B-cell-depleted T cells, or PBMCs supplied cDNA or gDNA.

There are 15 residues in the CDR3. V lost 4 bases, J lost 2 bases, and 15 bases lay in between. Germline CDR1 reads SGHKS; CDR2 reads YYEKEE (reference sequence). Libraries were prepared by immunoSEQ multiplex PCR; TCRdb keeps only in-frame clonotypes and omits some of them. Among 200,000 to 300,000 clones listed, more than 75% were seen once. Enrollees, roughly 18 to 95 years old, lived in fewer than 25 US areas. Cohort 3 recovery required two negative PCRs, clearance, or symptom resolution. Sequenced sample: PBMCs or T cells enriched from blood (not recorded which). The sequence came from a woman aged 45-65 years who had recovered from COVID-19. The chain carries TRBV5-5 and TRBJ1-2; TRBD1 might be the D (6 bases). The DNA for the CDR3 is TGTGCCAGCAGCCCTGGCCGGACAGAAAACTATGGCTACACCTTC. Translated: CASSPGRTENYGYTF.